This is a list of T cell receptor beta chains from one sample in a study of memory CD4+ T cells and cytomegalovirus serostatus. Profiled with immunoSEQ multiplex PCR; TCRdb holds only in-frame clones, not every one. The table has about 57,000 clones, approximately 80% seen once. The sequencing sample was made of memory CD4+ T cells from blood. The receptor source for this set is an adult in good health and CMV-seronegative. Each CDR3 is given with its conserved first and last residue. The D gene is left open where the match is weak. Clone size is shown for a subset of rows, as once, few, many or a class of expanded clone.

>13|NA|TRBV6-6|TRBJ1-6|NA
CASRPTLRDALHF
TGTGCCAGCAGGCCAACTCTCCGGGACGCCCTCCACTTT
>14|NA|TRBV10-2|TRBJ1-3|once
CASSRASSGNTIYF
TGCGCCAGCAGCCGGGCGAGCTCTGGAAACACCATATATTTT
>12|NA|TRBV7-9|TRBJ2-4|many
CASSFDQNIQYF
TGTGCCAGCAGCTTCGACCAAAACATTCAGTACTTC
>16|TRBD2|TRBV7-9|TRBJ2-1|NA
CASSPILAGRYNEQFF
TGTGCCAGCAGCCCTATACTAGCGGGGAGATACAATGAGCAGTTCTTC
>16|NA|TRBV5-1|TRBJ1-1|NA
CASSLGAREVGTEAFF
TGCGCCAGCAGCTTAGGGGCGAGGGAGGTGGGCACTGAAGCTTTCTTT
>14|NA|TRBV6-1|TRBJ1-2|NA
CASSSVGRNYGYTF
TGTGCCAGCAGTTCAGTGGGGAGAAACTATGGCTACACCTTC
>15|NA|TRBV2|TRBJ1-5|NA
CASSEEVYSNQPQHF
TGTGCCAGCAGTGAAGAGGTCTATAGCAATCAGCCCCAGCATTTT
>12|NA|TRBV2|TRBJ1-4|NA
CAGRSAAEKLFF
TGTGCCGGCCGCTCGGCAGCTGAAAAACTGTTTTTT
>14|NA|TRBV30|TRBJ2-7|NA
CAWTRTDSLYEQYF
TGTGCCTGGACAAGGACTGATTCACTATACGAGCAGTACTTC
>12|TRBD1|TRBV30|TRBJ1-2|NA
CAWTQGNYGYTF
TGTGCCTGGACACAGGGGAACTATGGCTACACCTTC
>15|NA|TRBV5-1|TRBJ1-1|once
CASSPSTGSETEAFF
TGCGCCAGCAGCCCCTCCACAGGGAGTGAAACTGAAGCTTTCTTT
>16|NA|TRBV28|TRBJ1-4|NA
CASSTPLGSTNEKLFF
TGTGCCAGCAGTACCCCCCTAGGGTCAACTAATGAAAAACTGTTTTTT
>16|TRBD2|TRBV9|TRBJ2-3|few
CASSVGGGRATDTQYF
TGTGCCAGCAGCGTAGGAGGCGGGAGAGCTACAGATACGCAGTATTTT
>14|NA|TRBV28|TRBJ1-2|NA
CASSFPTGRGGYTF
TGTGCCAGCAGTTTCCCCACCGGGCGGGGTGGCTACACCTTC
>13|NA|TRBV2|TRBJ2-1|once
CASFKTTYNEQFF
TGTGCCAGCTTCAAGACTACCTACAATGAGCAGTTCTTC
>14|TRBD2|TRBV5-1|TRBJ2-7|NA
CASSLGGRGGEQYF
TGCGCCAGCAGCTTGGGCGGGAGGGGGGGCGAGCAGTACTTC
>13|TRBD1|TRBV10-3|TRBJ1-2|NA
CAIRQGEDYGYTF
TGTGCCATCAGACAGGGGGAGGACTATGGCTACACCTTC
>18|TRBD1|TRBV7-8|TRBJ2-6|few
CASSPRDRGLSGANVLTF
TGTGCCAGCAGCCCACGGGACAGGGGGCTTTCCGGGGCCAACGTCCTGACTTTC
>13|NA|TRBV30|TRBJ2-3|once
CAWSGGGTDTQYF
TGTGCCTGGAGTGGCGGGGGCACAGATACGCAGTATTTT
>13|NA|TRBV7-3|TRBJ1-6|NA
CASSLTSDSPLHF
TGTGCCAGCAGCTTAACATCTGATTCACCCCTCCACTTT
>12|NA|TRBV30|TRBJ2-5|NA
CALKTPGETQYF
TGTGCCTTAAAGACTCCCGGGGAGACCCAGTACTTC
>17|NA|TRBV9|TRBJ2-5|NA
CASSSRRGGPIGETQYF
TGTGCCAGCAGCTCCCGGAGGGGGGGTCCGATCGGGGAGACCCAGTACTTC
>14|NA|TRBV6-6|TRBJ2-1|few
CASTAGGVVNEQFF
TGTGCCAGCACAGCCGGGGGCGTCGTCAATGAGCAGTTCTTC
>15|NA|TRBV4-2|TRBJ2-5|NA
CASSQEEAVRETQYF
TGTGCCAGCAGCCAAGAGGAAGCCGTGAGAGAGACCCAGTACTTC
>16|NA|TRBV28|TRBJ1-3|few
CASSPFGPRAGNTIYF
TGTGCCAGCAGTCCATTTGGACCCCGCGCTGGAAACACCATATATTTT
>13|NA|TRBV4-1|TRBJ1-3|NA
CASSTPGQRTIYF
TGCGCCAGCAGCACCCCAGGCCAAAGGACCATATATTTT
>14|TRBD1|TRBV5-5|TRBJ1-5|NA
CASTPTGGNQPQHF
TGTGCCAGCACCCCGACAGGGGGCAATCAGCCCCAGCATTTT
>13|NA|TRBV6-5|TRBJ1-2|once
CASRDSRGYGYTF
TGTGCCAGCAGGGACTCAAGGGGCTATGGCTACACCTTC